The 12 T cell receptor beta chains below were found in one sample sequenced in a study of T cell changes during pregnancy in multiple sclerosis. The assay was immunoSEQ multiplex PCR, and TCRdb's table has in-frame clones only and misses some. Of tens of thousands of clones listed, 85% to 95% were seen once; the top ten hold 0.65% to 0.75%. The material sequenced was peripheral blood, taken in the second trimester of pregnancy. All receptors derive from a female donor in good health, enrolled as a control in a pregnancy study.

The CDR3 DNA is TGTGCCTGGAGGCAGGGCTCTGGAAACACCATATATTTT. This sequence encodes CAWRQGSGNTIYF. The rearrangement joins TRBV30 to TRBJ1-3; possible D gene TRBD1, 5 bases. The ends were cut back, 3 bases at V and 0 bases at J, with 6 bases in the middle. The germline V gene encodes CDR1 GTSNPN and CDR2 SVGIG (reference sequence). This CDR3 has 13 residues.

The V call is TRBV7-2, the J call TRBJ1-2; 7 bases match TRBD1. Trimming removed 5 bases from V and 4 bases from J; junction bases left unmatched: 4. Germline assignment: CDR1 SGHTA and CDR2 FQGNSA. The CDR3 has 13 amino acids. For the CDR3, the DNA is TGTGCCAGCAGCCTGGACAGGTCCTATGGCTACACCTTC. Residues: CASSLDRSYGYTF.

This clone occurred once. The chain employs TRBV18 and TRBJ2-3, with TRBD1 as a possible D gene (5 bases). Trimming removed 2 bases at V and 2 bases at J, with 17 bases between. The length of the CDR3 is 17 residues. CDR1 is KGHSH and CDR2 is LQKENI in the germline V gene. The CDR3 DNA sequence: TGTGCCAGCTCACCAGTTCAGGGAAGGGCCCCCACAGATACGCAGTATTTT. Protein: CASSPVQGRAPTDTQYF.

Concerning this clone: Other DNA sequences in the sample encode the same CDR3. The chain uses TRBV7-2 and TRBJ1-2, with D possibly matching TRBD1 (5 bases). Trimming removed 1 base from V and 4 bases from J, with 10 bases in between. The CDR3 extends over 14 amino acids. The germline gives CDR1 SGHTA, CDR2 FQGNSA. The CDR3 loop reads CASSLETGPYGYTF. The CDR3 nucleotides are TGTGCCAGCAGCTTAGAAACAGGACCCTATGGCTACACCTTC.

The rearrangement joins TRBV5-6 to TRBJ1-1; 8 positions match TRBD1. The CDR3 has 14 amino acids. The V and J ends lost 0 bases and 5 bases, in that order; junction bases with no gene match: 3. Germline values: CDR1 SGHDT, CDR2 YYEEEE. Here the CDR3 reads CASSLGQGRTEAFF. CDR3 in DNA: TGTGCCAGCAGCTTGGGACAGGGGAGGACTGAAGCTTTCTTT. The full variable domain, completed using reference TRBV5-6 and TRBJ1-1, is DAGVTQSPTHLIKTRGQQVTLRCSPKSGHDTVSWYQQALGQGPQFIFQYYEEEERQRGNFPDRFSGHQFPNYSSELNVNALLLGDSALYLCASSLGQGRTEAFFGQGTRLTVV.

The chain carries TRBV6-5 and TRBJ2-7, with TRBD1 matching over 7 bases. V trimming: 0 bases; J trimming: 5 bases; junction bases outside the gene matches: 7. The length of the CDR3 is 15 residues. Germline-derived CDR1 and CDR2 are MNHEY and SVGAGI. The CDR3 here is CASSYSTGISHEQYF. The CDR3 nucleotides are TGTGCCAGCAGTTACTCGACAGGGATTAGCCACGAGCAGTACTTC.

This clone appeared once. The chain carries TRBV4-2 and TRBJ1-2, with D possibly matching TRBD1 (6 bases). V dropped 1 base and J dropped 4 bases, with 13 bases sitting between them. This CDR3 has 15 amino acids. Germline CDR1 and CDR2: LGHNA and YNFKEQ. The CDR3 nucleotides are TGTGCCAGCAGCCAAGGATACGGACAGACCTATGGCTACACCTTC. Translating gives CASSQGYGQTYGYTF.

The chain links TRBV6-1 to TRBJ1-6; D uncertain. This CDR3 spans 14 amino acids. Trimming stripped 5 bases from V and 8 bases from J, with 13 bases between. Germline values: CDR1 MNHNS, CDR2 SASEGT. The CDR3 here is CASSRDIEDSPLHF. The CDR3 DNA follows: TGTGCCAGCAGTAGAGACATCGAAGATTCACCCCTCCACTTT.

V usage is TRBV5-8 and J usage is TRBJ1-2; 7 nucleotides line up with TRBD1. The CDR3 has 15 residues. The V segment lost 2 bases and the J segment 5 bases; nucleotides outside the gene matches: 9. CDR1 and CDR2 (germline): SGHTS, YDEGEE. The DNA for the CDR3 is TGTGCCAGCAGCTTTCGTGTAGGGGGCGGGTATGGCTACACCTTC. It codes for CASSFRVGGGYGYTF.

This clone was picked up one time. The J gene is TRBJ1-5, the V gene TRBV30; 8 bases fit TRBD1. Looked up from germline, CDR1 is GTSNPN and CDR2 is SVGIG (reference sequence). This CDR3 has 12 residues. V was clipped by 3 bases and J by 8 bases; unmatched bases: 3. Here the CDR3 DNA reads TGTGCCTGGAGCTCAGGGGGCGAGCCCCAGCATTTT. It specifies CAWSSGGEPQHF.

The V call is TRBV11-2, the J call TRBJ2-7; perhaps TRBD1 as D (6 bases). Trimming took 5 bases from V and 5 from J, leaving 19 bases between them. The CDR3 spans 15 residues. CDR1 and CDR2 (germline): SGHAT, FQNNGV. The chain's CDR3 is CASSASGTTYHEQYF. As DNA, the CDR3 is TGTGCCAGCAGCGCCTCCGGGACAACCTACCACGAGCAGTACTTC.

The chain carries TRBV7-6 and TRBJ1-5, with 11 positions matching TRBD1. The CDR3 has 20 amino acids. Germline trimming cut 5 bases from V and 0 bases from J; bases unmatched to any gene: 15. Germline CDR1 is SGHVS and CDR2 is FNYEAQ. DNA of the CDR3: TGTGCCAGCAGCCCCAAGCGGGGACAGGGGGTGAGGGATAGCAATCAGCCCCAGCATTTT. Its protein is CASSPKRGQGVRDSNQPQHF. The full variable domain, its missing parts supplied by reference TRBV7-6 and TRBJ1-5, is GAGVSQSPRYKVTKRGQDVALRCDPISGHVSLYWYRQALGQGPEFLTYFNYEAQQDKSGLPNDRFSAERPEGSISTLTIQRTEQRDSAMYRCASSPKRGQGVRDSNQPQHFGDGTRLSIL.